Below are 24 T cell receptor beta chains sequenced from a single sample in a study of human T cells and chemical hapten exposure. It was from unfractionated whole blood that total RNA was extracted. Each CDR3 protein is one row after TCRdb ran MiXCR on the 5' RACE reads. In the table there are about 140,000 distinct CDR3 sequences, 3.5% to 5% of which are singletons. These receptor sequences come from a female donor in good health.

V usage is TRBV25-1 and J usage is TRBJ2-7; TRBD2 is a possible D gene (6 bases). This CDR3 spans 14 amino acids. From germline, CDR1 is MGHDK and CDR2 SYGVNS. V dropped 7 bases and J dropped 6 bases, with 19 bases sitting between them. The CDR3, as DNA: TGTGCCAGCATCCGGAGCGCGGGGTCGGCCGAGCAGTACTTC. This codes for CASIRSAGSAEQYF.

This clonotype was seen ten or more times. CDR3 coding DNA: TGCAGCGTCGCCACTAGCGGGGGGGGAGATACGCAGTATTTT. Translated: CSVATSGGGDTQYF. The genes are TRBV29-1 and TRBJ2-3; the match to TRBD2 covers 13 bases. This CDR3 spans 14 amino acids. The V gene end was trimmed by 6 bases and the J gene end by 5 bases; junction bases not matched to a gene: 5. From germline, CDR1 is SQVTM and CDR2 ANQGSEA.

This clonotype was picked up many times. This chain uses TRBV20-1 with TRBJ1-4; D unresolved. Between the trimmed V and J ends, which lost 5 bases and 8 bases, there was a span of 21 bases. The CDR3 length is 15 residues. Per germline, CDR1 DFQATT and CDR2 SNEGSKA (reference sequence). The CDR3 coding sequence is TGCAGTGCTGAAGCCCCCGGGGTCCGGCGGGAAAAACTGTTTTTT. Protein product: CSAEAPGVRREKLFF.

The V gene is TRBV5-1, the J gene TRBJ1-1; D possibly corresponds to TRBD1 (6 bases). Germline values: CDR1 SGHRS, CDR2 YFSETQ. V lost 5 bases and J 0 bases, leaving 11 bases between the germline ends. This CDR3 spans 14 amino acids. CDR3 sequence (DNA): TGCGCCAGCAGACCTGGACAGATGAACACTGAAGCTTTCTTT. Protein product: CASRPGQMNTEAFF.

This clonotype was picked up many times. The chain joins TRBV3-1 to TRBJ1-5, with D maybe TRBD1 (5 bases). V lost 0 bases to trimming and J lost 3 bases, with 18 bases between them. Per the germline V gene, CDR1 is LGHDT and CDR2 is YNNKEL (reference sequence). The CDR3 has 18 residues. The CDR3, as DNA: TGTGCCAGCAGCCAAGAGTCCCCCAGGGTAGTTGACAATCAGCCCCAGCATTTT. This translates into CASSQESPRVVDNQPQHF.

The CDR3 sequence: CASSFPGQPSYEQYF. In DNA, the CDR3 is TGTGCCAGCAGTTTCCCGGGACAGCCTTCCTACGAGCAGTACTTC. The rearrangement links TRBV28 to TRBJ2-7; 7 bases map to TRBD1. V shed 3 bases, J shed 1 base, and the junction held 6 bases outside the gene matches. The CDR3 spans 15 residues. Germline values: CDR1 MDHEN, CDR2 SYDVKM. Using reference TRBV28 and TRBJ2-7 for the parts outside the CDR3, the full variable domain is DVKVTQSSRYLVKRTGEKVFLECVQDMDHENMFWYRQDPGLGLRLIYFSYDVKMKEKGDIPEGYSVSREKKERFSLILESASTNQTSMYLCASSFPGQPSYEQYFGPGTRLTVT.

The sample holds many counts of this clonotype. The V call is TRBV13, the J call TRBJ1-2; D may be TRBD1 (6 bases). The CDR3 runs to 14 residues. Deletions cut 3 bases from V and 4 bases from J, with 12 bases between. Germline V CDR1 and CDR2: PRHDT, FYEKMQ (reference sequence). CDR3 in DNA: TGTGCCAGCAGCTTCGCAGACAGGTTCTATGGCTACACCTTC. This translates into CASSFADRFYGYTF.

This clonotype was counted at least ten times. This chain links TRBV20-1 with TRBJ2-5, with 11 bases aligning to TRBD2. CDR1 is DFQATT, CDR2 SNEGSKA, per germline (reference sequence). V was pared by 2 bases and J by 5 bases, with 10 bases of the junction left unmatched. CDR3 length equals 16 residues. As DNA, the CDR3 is TGCAGTGCTAGACACATTAGCGGGGGGGCCGGGGAGACCCAGTACTTC. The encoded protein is CSARHISGGAGETQYF.

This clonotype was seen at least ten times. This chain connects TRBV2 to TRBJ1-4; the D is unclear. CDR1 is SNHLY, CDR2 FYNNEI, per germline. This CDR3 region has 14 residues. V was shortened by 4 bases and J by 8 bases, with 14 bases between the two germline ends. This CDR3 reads CASSVDGIAEKLFF. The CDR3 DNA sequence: TGTGCCAGCAGTGTTGATGGGATAGCAGAAAAACTGTTTTTT.

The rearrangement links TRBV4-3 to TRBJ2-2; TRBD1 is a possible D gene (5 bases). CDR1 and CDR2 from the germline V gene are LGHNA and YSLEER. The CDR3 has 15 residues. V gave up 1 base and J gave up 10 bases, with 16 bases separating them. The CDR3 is CASSQARQGRLELFF. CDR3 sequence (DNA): TGCGCCAGCAGCCAAGCCCGGCAGGGCCGGTTGGAGCTGTTTTTT.

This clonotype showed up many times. The CDR3 DNA follows: TGTGCCAGCAGCCCGGGGGGTGACCTGCAGTACTTC. Translation gives CASSPGGDLQYF. The genes are TRBV7-3 and TRBJ2-5; 7 bases are a match to TRBD2. The length of the CDR3 is 12 residues. V was clipped by 5 bases and J by 11 bases; unmatched bases: 8. The germline gives CDR1 SGHTA, CDR2 FQGTGA.

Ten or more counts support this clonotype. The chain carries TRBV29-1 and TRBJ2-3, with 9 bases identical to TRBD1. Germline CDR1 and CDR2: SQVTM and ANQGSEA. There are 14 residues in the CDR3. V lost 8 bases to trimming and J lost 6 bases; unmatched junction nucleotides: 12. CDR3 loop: CSTPGTGFADTQYF. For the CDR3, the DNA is TGCAGCACCCCCGGGACAGGGTTTGCGGATACGCAGTATTTT.

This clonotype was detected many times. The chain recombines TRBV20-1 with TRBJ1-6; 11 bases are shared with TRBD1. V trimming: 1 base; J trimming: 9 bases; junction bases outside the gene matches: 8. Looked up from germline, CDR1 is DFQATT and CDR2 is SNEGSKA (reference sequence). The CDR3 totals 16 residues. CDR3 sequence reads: CSARVLGTGGSSPLHF. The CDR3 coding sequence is TGCAGTGCTAGAGTGTTGGGGACAGGGGGGAGTTCACCCCTCCACTTT.

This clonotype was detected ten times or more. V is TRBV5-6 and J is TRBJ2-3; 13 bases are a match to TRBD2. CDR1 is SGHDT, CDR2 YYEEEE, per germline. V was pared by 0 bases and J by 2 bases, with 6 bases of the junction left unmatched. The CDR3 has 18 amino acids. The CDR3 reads CASSLGLAGGRFTDTQYF. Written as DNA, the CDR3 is TGTGCCAGCAGCTTGGGACTAGCGGGGGGCCGGTTCACAGATACGCAGTATTTT.

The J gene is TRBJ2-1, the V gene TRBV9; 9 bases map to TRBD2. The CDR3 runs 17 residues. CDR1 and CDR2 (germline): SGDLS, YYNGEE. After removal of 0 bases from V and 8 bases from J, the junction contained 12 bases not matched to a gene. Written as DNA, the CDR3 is TGTGCCAGCAGCGTAGAAGTTAGCGGGGGTTCGGTGTATGAGCAGTTCTTC. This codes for CASSVEVSGGSVYEQFF.

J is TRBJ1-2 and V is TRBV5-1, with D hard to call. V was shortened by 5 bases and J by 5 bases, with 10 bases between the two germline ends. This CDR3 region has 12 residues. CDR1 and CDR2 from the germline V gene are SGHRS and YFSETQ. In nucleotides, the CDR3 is TGCGCCAGCAGTTGTGACCGATATGGCTACACCTTC. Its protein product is CASSCDRYGYTF.

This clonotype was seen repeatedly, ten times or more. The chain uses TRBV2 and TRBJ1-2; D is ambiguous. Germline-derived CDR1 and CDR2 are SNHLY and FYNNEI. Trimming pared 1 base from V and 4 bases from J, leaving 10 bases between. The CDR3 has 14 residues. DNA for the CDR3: TGTGCCAGCAGTGAAGGGGCCAGCCTCTATGGCTACACCTTC. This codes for CASSEGASLYGYTF.

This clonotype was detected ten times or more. CDR3 amino acids: CSAYSRDSSYEQYF. As DNA, the CDR3 is TGCAGTGCTTATTCCCGGGACAGCTCCTACGAGCAGTACTTC. The chain combines TRBV20-1 with TRBJ2-7; 7 bases are shared with TRBD1. With 5 bases clipped from V and 0 bases from J, the junction kept 7 bases outside the gene matches. Per germline, CDR1 DFQATT and CDR2 SNEGSKA (reference sequence). The CDR3 consists of 14 residues.

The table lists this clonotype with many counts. DNA for the CDR3: TGTGCCAGCAGTTTATATGGGGGCGTCTTGCGCGAGCAGTACTTC. Its protein is CASSLYGGVLREQYF. The J gene is TRBJ2-7, the V gene TRBV28, with TRBD1 as a possible D gene (6 bases). Deletions cut 1 base from V and 6 bases from J, with 16 bases between. The germline CDR1 and CDR2 sequences are MDHEN and SYDVKM. The CDR3 is made up of 15 amino acids.

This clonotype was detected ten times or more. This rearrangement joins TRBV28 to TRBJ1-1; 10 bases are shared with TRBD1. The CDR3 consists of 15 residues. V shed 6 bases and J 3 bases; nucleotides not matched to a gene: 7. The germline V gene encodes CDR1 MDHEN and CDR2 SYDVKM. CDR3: CASRDPDRGYTEAFF. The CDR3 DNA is TGTGCCAGCAGGGATCCGGACAGGGGGTACACTGAAGCTTTCTTT.

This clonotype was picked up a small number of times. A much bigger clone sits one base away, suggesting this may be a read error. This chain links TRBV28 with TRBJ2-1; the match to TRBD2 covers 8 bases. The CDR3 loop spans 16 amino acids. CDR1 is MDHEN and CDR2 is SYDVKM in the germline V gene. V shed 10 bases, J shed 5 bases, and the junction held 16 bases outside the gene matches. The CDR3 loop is CAISTGTRRSHNEQFF. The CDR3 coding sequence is TGTGCCATCTCAACCGGGACTAGACGAAGTCACAATGAGCAGTTCTTC.

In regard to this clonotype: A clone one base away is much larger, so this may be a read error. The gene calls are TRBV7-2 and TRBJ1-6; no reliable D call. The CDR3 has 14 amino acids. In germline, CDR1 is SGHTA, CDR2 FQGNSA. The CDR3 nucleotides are TGTGCCAGCAACCCCAGCCGGCATAATGCACCCCTCCACTTT. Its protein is CASNPSRHNAPLHF.

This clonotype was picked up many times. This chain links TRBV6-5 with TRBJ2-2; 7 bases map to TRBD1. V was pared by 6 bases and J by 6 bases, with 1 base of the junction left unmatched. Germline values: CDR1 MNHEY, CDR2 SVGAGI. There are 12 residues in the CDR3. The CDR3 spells CASRQGPGELFF. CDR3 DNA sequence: TGTGCCAGCAGACAGGGGCCCGGGGAGCTGTTTTTT.

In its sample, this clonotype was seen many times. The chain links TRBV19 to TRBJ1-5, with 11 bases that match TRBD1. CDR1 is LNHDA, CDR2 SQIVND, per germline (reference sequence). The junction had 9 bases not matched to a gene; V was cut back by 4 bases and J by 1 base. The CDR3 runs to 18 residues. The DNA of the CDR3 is TGTGCCAGTAGTAAAAGGACAGGGGGCGCTTGGAGCAATCAGCCCCAGCATTTT. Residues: CASSKRTGGAWSNQPQHF.